This T cell receptor (beta chain) appears in the sequencing data of a study of post-analysis software for immune sequencing data. Study-wide points: Controls significantly exceeded multiple sclerosis patients in normalized Chao1 diversity.

Worth noting for this clonotype: No antigen is known for it. A much more abundant neighbour one base away suggests this may be a read error.

Libraries were made from TCR beta cDNA, and they carried unique molecular identifiers. One entry per CDR3 protein, called by TCRdb with MiXCR from the PCR reads. The sample carries about 200,000 distinct CDR3 sequences, over 25% recorded once. The sequence derives from a girl between 2 and 17 years old with multiple sclerosis. Sequencing was carried out using blood.

The CDR3 region is CSATEMDTEAFF. The CDR3 DNA reads as TGCAGCGCTACGGAAATGGACACTGAAGCTTTCTTT. This sequence joins TRBV29-1 and TRBJ1-1; no clear D. The germline V gene encodes CDR1 SQVTM and CDR2 ANQGSEA. This CDR3 has 12 residues. The V end was cut by 7 bases, the J end by 3 bases, with 12 bases between.